The rows below give T cell receptor beta chains drawn from one sample of a study of identical twins. TCRdb analysed the 5' RACE reads with MiXCR anew, one entry per CDR3 protein. This table holds approximately 620,000 distinct CDR3 sequences, roughly 8% found once. This same sample was also taken into another study, of yellow fever vaccine responses in identical twins.

The specimen was PBMCs. The receptors were sampled from a woman under 30 in good health. Both conserved end residues are part of each CDR3. The D gene is left open where the match is weak. Rows may omit the clone size; those that give it use once, few, many or a size class.

many	15	TRBV6-2/TRBV6-3	TRBJ2-2	NA	CASRGTALNTGELFF	TGTGCCAGCCGGGGGACAGCGCTGAACACCGGGGAGCTGTTTTTT
few	14	TRBV6-2/TRBV6-3	TRBJ2-1	TRBD1	CASSGQAVFNEQFF	TGTGCCAGCAGTGGACAGGCCGTTTTCAATGAGCAGTTCTTC
NA	14	TRBV19	TRBJ2-1	NA	CASRRIDTGDEQFF	TGTGCCAGTAGAAGGATAGACACAGGCGATGAGCAGTTCTTC
many	17	TRBV11-2	TRBJ2-7	NA	CASSSRMTGTLTYEQYF	TGTGCCAGCAGCTCACGCATGACCGGGACTCTAACCTACGAGCAGTACTTC
many	17	TRBV5-1	TRBJ2-2	TRBD1	CASSGPGQGVNAGELFF	TGCGCCAGCAGTGGACCGGGACAGGGGGTGAATGCCGGGGAGCTGTTTTTT
few	17	TRBV19	TRBJ1-1	TRBD1	CASSIDSFQGANTEAFF	TGTGCCAGTAGTATAGATTCGTTTCAGGGGGCTAACACTGAAGCTTTCTTT
few	14	TRBV5-1	TRBJ2-1	NA	CASSRGADYNEQFF	TGCGCCAGCAGCCGGGGAGCAGACTACAATGAGCAGTTCTTC
NA	16	TRBV4-2	TRBJ2-1	NA	CASSQDWGARYNEQFF	TGTGCCAGCAGCCAAGACTGGGGGGCTCGGTACAATGAGCAGTTCTTC
many	14	TRBV6-5	TRBJ2-7	NA	CASSYSRGAYEQYF	TGTGCCAGCAGTTACTCCAGGGGAGCGTACGAGCAGTACTTC
many	16	TRBV29-1	TRBJ2-1	NA	CSVVLLGFSSYNEQFF	TGCAGCGTAGTTCTATTGGGTTTTAGCTCCTACAATGAGCAGTTCTTC
few	13	TRBV14	TRBJ1-2	NA	CASSQAINYGYTF	TGTGCCAGCAGCCAGGCGATTAACTATGGCTACACCTTC
few	17	TRBV4-3	TRBJ2-3	TRBD2	CASSQDPSGSRTDTQYF	TGCGCCAGCAGCCAAGACCCTAGCGGGAGTCGCACAGATACGCAGTATTTT
few	14	TRBV20-1	TRBJ2-7	NA	CSARVGTGSHGKYF	NA
many	14	TRBV27	TRBJ2-7	NA	CASSLSGQTYEQYF	TGTGCCAGCAGTTTATCTGGACAGACCTACGAGCAGTACTTC
many	15	TRBV2	TRBJ2-7	TRBD2	CASKVAGGPTYEQYF	TGTGCCAGCAAGGTGGCGGGAGGACCTACCTACGAGCAGTACTTC
few	16	TRBV28	TRBJ2-5	NA	CASRYPTGKNQETQYF	TGTGCCAGCAGATATCCTACAGGGAAAAACCAAGAGACCCAGTACTTC
few	12	TRBV11-2	TRBJ2-1	NA	CASSIIYNEQFF	TGTGCCAGCAGCATCATATACAATGAGCAGTTCTTC
many	17	TRBV12-3/TRBV12-4	TRBJ1-2	NA	CASSLAAGATPPYGYTF	TGTGCCAGCAGTTTAGCTGCAGGGGCGACTCCTCCTTATGGCTACACCTTC
few	14	TRBV12-5	TRBJ2-1	TRBD2	CASGAGESYNEQFF	TGTGCTAGTGGGGCGGGAGAATCCTACAATGAGCAGTTCTTC
few	16	TRBV5-1	TRBJ1-2	NA	CASSPKAGSAYYGYTF	TGCGCCAGCAGCCCCAAAGCCGGATCAGCTTACTATGGCTACACCTTC
few	14	TRBV30	TRBJ2-7	TRBD1	CAWTRGQGRFEQYF	TGTGCCTGGACAAGGGGACAGGGGAGGTTCGAGCAGTACTTC
few	14	TRBV5-1	TRBJ2-1	NA	CASSHITGNREQFF	TGCGCCAGCAGCCACATCACAGGGAATCGTGAGCAGTTCTTC
few	15	TRBV19	TRBJ1-5	NA	CASSIWAESNQPQHF	TGTGCCAGTAGTATCTGGGCCGAGAGCAATCAGCCCCAGCATTTT
NA	15	TRBV5-4	TRBJ2-3	NA	CASTPDARDTDTQYF	TGTGCCAGCACCCCGGATGCGAGGGACACAGATACGCAGTATTTT
few	12	TRBV28	TRBJ2-5	NA	CASSPLDETQYF	TGTGCCAGCAGTCCCCTAGATGAGACCCAGTACTTC
few	14	TRBV5-1	TRBJ2-5	NA	CASSLGRAQETQYF	TGCGCCAGCAGCTTGGGCCGGGCCCAAGAGACCCAGTACTTC
many	14	TRBV12-3/TRBV12-4	TRBJ2-7	TRBD1	CASSPGTGGFEQYF	TGTGCCAGCAGTCCCGGGACAGGGGGTTTCGAGCAGTACTTC
NA	15	TRBV5-1	TRBJ1-4	NA	CASSAYREKDEKLFF	TGCGCCAGCAGCGCCTACAGGGAGAAGGATGAAAAACTGTTTTTT
many	14	TRBV12-3/TRBV12-4	TRBJ1-2	TRBD1	CASSGTVPGYGYTF	TGTGCCAGCAGCGGGACAGTCCCGGGCTATGGCTACACCTTC
many	13	TRBV7-2	TRBJ2-1	NA	CASSPGPPFEQFF	TGTGCCAGCAGCCCCGGACCGCCGTTTGAGCAGTTCTTC
NA	17	TRBV25-1	TRBJ1-4	NA	CASSAEQGYATNEKLFF	TGTGCCAGCAGTGCCGAACAGGGATATGCAACTAATGAAAAACTGTTTTTT
NA	19	TRBV19	TRBJ2-1	NA	CASSIDWGTGIGGADEQFF	TGTGCCAGTAGTATAGATTGGGGTACGGGTATCGGAGGGGCCGATGAGCAGTTCTTC
many	13	TRBV12-3/TRBV12-4	TRBJ1-4	NA	CAIRDDLNEKLFF	TGTGCCATCCGGGATGACCTTAATGAAAAACTGTTTTTT
few	14	TRBV12-3/TRBV12-4	TRBJ2-7	TRBD1	CASSLTGGAREQYF	TGTGCCAGCAGTTTGACAGGGGGGGCGAGAGAGCAGTACTTC
many	16	TRBV12-3/TRBV12-4	TRBJ2-7	TRBD1	CASRRRDRETMGEQYF	TGTGCCAGCAGGCGACGGGACAGGGAAACAATGGGCGAGCAGTACTTC
NA	15	TRBV2	TRBJ2-1	NA	CASSERRNRDNEQFF	TGTGCCAGCAGTGAAAGAAGAAACAGGGACAATGAGCAGTTCTTC
few	14	TRBV12-3/TRBV12-4	TRBJ1-2	NA	CASSLVLGPYGYTF	TGTGCCAGCAGTTTAGTTCTAGGGCCCTATGGCTACACCTTC
NA	20	TRBV11-1	TRBJ2-1	NA	CASSLPRGRGDPSSYNEQFF	TGTGCCAGCAGCTTACCCCGGGGCAGGGGGGACCCAAGCTCCTACAATGAGCAGTTCTTC
NA	13	TRBV15	TRBJ2-5	NA	CATNGVGPETQYF	TGTGCCACCAATGGGGTTGGCCCGGAGACCCAGTACTTC
few	15	TRBV11-3	TRBJ2-5	NA	CASSGGTTHQETQYF	TGTGCCAGCAGCGGGGGGACCACCCACCAAGAGACCCAGTACTTC
few	13	TRBV20-1	TRBJ2-1	NA	CSAIEGGNNEQFF	TGCAGTGCTATCGAGGGGGGGAACAATGAGCAGTTCTTC
many	15	TRBV7-9	TRBJ2-3	NA	CASSPYRTGTDTQYF	TGTGCCAGCAGCCCCTACCGGACCGGCACAGATACGCAGTATTTT
few	12	TRBV12-3/TRBV12-4	TRBJ2-2	TRBD2	CASSRTSGELFF	TGTGCCAGCAGCAGGACTAGCGGGGAGCTGTTTTTT
few	18	TRBV12-3/TRBV12-4	TRBJ1-2	TRBD1	CASSLLAGQGVISYGYTF	TGTGCCAGCAGTTTATTAGCGGGACAGGGAGTAATCTCCTATGGCTACACCTTC
NA	15	TRBV12-3/TRBV12-4	TRBJ2-1	NA	CASSLPQGAYNEQFF	TGTGCCAGCAGTTTACCTCAGGGAGCCTACAATGAGCAGTTCTTC
few	15	TRBV7-2	TRBJ2-3	TRBD2	CASSLPGGETDTQYF	TGTGCCAGCAGCTTACCTGGGGGGGAGACAGATACGCAGTATTTT
few	18	TRBV4-1	TRBJ1-6	TRBD1	CASSPGTGLSSYNSPLHF	TGCGCCAGCAGCCCGGGGACAGGGCTGAGCTCCTATAATTCACCCCTCCACTTT
NA	16	TRBV6-5	TRBJ2-7	NA	CASSYSSTGLHYEQYF	TGTGCCAGCAGTTACTCCTCGACAGGCTTACACTACGAGCAGTACTTC
few	15	TRBV6-4	TRBJ2-7	TRBD2	CASSAIAGGSYEQYF	TGTGCCAGCAGCGCTATAGCGGGAGGGTCGTACGAGCAGTACTTC
many	14	TRBV25-1	TRBJ2-7	TRBD1	CASRGQEVPYEQYF	TGTGCCAGCAGGGGACAGGAGGTCCCCTACGAGCAGTACTTC
many	14	TRBV12-3/TRBV12-4	TRBJ2-7	NA	CASSSPGKVYEQYF	TGTGCCAGCAGTTCCCCTGGAAAGGTCTACGAGCAGTACTTC
few	16	TRBV11-3	TRBJ2-2	TRBD2	CASSPNSGRETGELFF	TGTGCCAGCAGCCCGAATAGCGGGAGGGAAACCGGGGAGCTGTTTTTT
NA	17	TRBV4-1	TRBJ2-7	NA	CASSQDYPSPASYEQYF	TGCGCCAGCAGCCAAGATTATCCAAGCCCGGCCTCCTACGAGCAGTACTTC
many	17	TRBV5-1	TRBJ2-2	NA	CASSLAVRQGTTGELFF	TGCGCCAGCAGCTTGGCCGTACGTCAGGGGACTACCGGGGAGCTGTTTTTT
few	14	TRBV20-1	TRBJ2-5	NA	CSAGEMKGQETQYF	TGCAGTGCTGGGGAAATGAAGGGCCAAGAGACCCAGTACTTC